Below are 27 T cell receptor beta chains sequenced from a single sample in a study of blood T cell repertoires in COVID-19. The protocol was immunoSEQ multiplex PCR, while the TCRdb copy is restricted to in-frame clones and leaves out a portion. Seen here are approximately 210,000 clones, 81% observed once, and the top ten hold 8.5% to 10%. Sequenced: PBMCs or T cells enriched from blood (not recorded which). Receptors were obtained from a woman in her forties or fifties with acute COVID-19.

The rearrangement joins TRBV5-5 to TRBJ1-2, with D perhaps matching TRBD1 (6 bases). This CDR3 contains 15 residues. CDR1 and CDR2 from the germline V gene are SGHKS and YYEKEE (reference sequence). V shed 0 bases and J shed 7 bases, with 16 bases lying between them. CDR3 amino acids: CASSLASSGEGGYTF. CDR3 sequence (DNA): TGTGCCAGCAGCTTGGCTTCTTCAGGGGAAGGTGGCTACACCTTC.

The table lists this clone with a few counts. This sequence joins TRBV19 and TRBJ2-2; 7 nucleotides align to TRBD1. The CDR3 is 14 amino acids. Germline trimming cut 5 bases from V and 0 bases from J; bases unmatched to any gene: 0. Germline V gene lookup returns CDR1 LNHDA and CDR2 SQIVND (reference sequence). CDR3 DNA: TGTGCCAGTAGTGACAGGGCGAACACCGGGGAGCTGTTTTTT. Translated: CASSDRANTGELFF.

The V call is TRBV28, the J call TRBJ1-1; weak D call: TRBD1 (6 bases). CDR1 is MDHEN, CDR2 SYDVKM, per germline. V was pared by 1 base and J by 6 bases, with 15 bases between. The length of the CDR3 is 15 residues. CDR3 sequence reads: CASSLSGQGRPEAFF. CDR3 bases: TGTGCCAGCAGTTTATCGGGCCAGGGGCGCCCTGAAGCTTTCTTT.

The CDR3 DNA reads as TGCGCCAGCAGCTACGGGGGGGCGAACACTGAAGCTTTCTTT. It is translated as CASSYGGANTEAFF. The V and J genes are TRBV5-1 and TRBJ1-1; D is possibly TRBD1 (6 bases). The ends were cut back, 3 bases at V and 1 base at J, with 10 bases in the middle. Germline V CDR1 and CDR2: SGHRS, YFSETQ. The CDR3 is 14 residues long.

This clone has only a few counts. The chain uses TRBV5-1 and TRBJ1-2; 8 bases map to TRBD1. CDR3 length: 15 residues. V was clipped by 5 bases and J by 3 bases; unmatched bases: 9. Per germline, CDR1 SGHRS and CDR2 YFSETQ. The CDR3 protein is CASRDQGARHYGYTF. The DNA of the CDR3 is TGCGCCAGCAGGGACCAGGGGGCGCGGCACTATGGCTACACCTTC.

This clone has just one count. The V and J genes are TRBV12-3 or TRBV12-4 and TRBJ2-1, with D uncertain. Between the trimmed V and J ends, which lost 6 bases and 9 bases, there was a span of 9 bases. The CDR3 spans 11 residues. The CDR3 DNA is TGTGCCAGCAGCCAGTCTCGTGAGCAGTTCTTC. Its translation: CASSQSREQFF.

This clone showed up just once. The CDR3 protein is CASSPLAGVGRGRPDTQYF. The DNA of the CDR3 is TGTGCCAGCAGCCCTCTTGCGGGTGTTGGCAGGGGGCGTCCAGATACGCAGTATTTT. The chain links TRBV7-9 to TRBJ2-3; 8 nucleotides align to TRBD1. V gave up 5 bases and J gave up 4 bases; unmatched junction bases: 20. There are 19 residues in the CDR3. CDR1 SEHNR and CDR2 FQNEAQ come from the germline V gene (reference sequence).

The V call is TRBV6-2 or TRBV6-3, the J call TRBJ1-2; 9 bases map to TRBD1. Germline assignment: CDR1 MNHEY and CDR2 SVGEGT. Trimming at V came to 3 bases and at J to 6 bases, leaving 8 bases not matched to a gene. The CDR3 contains 15 residues. The CDR3 coding sequence is TGTGCCAGCAGTTATCGCGGGACAGGGCTTAATGGCTACACCTTC. Protein sequence: CASSYRGTGLNGYTF.

This chain joins TRBV19 and TRBJ2-7; the match to TRBD1 covers 8 bases. Trimming removed 3 bases from V and 4 bases from J; junction bases left unmatched: 5. Germline-derived CDR1 and CDR2 are LNHDA and SQIVND (reference sequence). The CDR3 consists of 14 residues. CDR3 protein: CASSIGTGAYEQYF. The CDR3 coding sequence is TGTGCCAGTAGTATCGGGACAGGAGCTTACGAGCAGTACTTC. Looking up the rest from reference TRBV19 and TRBJ2-7 gives the full variable domain: DGGITQSPKYLFRKEGQNVTLSCEQNLNHDAMYWYRQDPGQGLRLIYYSQIVNDFQKGDIAEGYSVSREKKESFPLTVTSAQKNPTAFYLCASSIGTGAYEQYFGPGTRLTVT.

The gene calls are TRBV6-5 and TRBJ2-3, with 9 bases fitting TRBD2. Germline-derived CDR1 and CDR2 are MNHEY and SVGAGI. V shed 6 bases, J shed 3 bases, and the junction held 7 bases outside the gene matches. CDR3 length: 15 residues. CDR3 DNA: TGTGCCAGCAGCCCCAGCGGGGGGACAACAGATACGCAGTATTTT. Translated: CASSPSGGTTDTQYF.

This chain connects TRBV4-1 to TRBJ1-5; 12 nucleotides match TRBD1. Germline V CDR1 and CDR2: MGHRA, YSYEKL. The CDR3 is 16 residues long. Trimming took 1 base from V and 5 from J; bases not matched to a gene: 3. CDR3 in amino acids: CASSQAGTGGYQPQHF. Written as DNA, the CDR3 is TGCGCCAGCAGCCAAGCTGGGACAGGGGGCTATCAGCCCCAGCATTTT.

The chain combines TRBV14 with TRBJ1-1; TRBD1 matches 9 bases. Trimming took 6 bases from V and 4 from J; bases not matched to a gene: 3. The CDR3 is 13 amino acids. CDR1 SGHDN and CDR2 FVKESK come from the germline V gene. CDR3 in DNA: TGTGCCAGCAGGCAGACAGGGGGCACTGAAGCTTTCTTT. This translates into CASRQTGGTEAFF.

This chain links TRBV7-2 with TRBJ2-7, with D possibly matching TRBD2 (7 bases). Per the germline V gene, CDR1 is SGHTA and CDR2 is FQGNSA. The V end was cut by 4 bases, the J end by 3 bases, with 28 bases between. This CDR3 has 19 residues. CDR3 amino acids: CASSSSLGGGTVVNYEQYF. The CDR3 region has the DNA TGTGCCAGCAGCTCCTCACTAGGGGGGGGAACAGTAGTCAACTACGAGCAGTACTTC.

The chain is built from TRBV6-5 and TRBJ2-1, with a possible D match to TRBD2 (7 bases). Trimming left V 2 bases short and J 7 bases short, with 15 bases between. Germline V gene data show CDR1 as MNHEY and CDR2 as SVGAGI. This CDR3 region has 15 residues. CDR3 nucleotides: TGTGCCAGCAGTTACGGGAGGGGGGGTTGGAATGAGCAGTTCTTC. Its protein product is CASSYGRGGWNEQFF.

This clone has just a few counts. Different DNA sequences within this sample yield the same CDR3. The chain uses TRBV9 and TRBJ2-1, with D possibly being TRBD2 (5 bases). Germline CDR1 SGDLS, CDR2 YYNGEE. The CDR3 has 18 amino acids. Trimming took 0 bases from V and 6 from J, leaving 22 bases between them. The CDR3 spells CASSVEQGLGSRSNEQFF. Here the CDR3 DNA reads TGTGCCAGCAGCGTAGAGCAAGGCCTGGGGAGCCGAAGCAATGAGCAGTTCTTC.

The CDR3 region is CASSNTWGAGELFF. DNA of the CDR3: TGCGCCAGCAGCAATACTTGGGGGGCCGGGGAGCTGTTTTTT. The chain joins TRBV5-1 to TRBJ2-2, with a weak D call TRBD2 (6 bases). The CDR3 has 14 residues. Per germline, CDR1 SGHRS and CDR2 YFSETQ. Deletions cut 4 bases from V and 6 bases from J, with 13 bases between.

The chain employs TRBV2 and TRBJ2-2; D might be TRBD1 (5 bases). Trimming removed 4 bases at V and 8 bases at J, with 14 bases between. Germline-derived CDR1 and CDR2 are SNHLY and FYNNEI. There are 14 residues in the CDR3. The CDR3 region has the DNA TGTGCCAGCAGTGTACAAGGGGCTACTGGGGAGCTGTTTTTT. Protein: CASSVQGATGELFF.

V and J are TRBV28 and TRBJ1-2; D remains ambiguous. Germline CDR1 is MDHEN and CDR2 is SYDVKM. The CDR3 contains 11 residues. The V gene lost 3 bases and the J gene lost 5 bases, with 4 bases spanning the gap. CDR3 DNA sequence: TGTGCCAGCAGTTTCAAATATGGCTACACCTTC. Its translation: CASSFKYGYTF.

The chain recombines TRBV19 with TRBJ2-7; 10 bases line up with TRBD2. This CDR3 has 15 residues. The germline V gene encodes CDR1 LNHDA and CDR2 SQIVND (reference sequence). Germline trimming cut 3 bases from V and 9 bases from J; bases unmatched to any gene: 11. The CDR3 region has the DNA TGTGCCAGTAGTATCGATCTAGCGGGGGCTCGGGGGCAGTACTTC. This gives the protein CASSIDLAGARGQYF.

The J gene is TRBJ2-3, the V gene TRBV27; 8 positions match TRBD2. The CDR3 is 14 residues long. Germline CDR1 is MNHEY and CDR2 is SMNVEV (reference sequence). With V trimmed by 6 bases and J by 2 bases, 4 bases remained unmatched. CDR3 nucleotides: TGTGCCAGCAGGGAGCGGGGGAACACAGATACGCAGTATTTT. Protein sequence: CASRERGNTDTQYF.

The rearrangement uses TRBV7-8 and TRBJ2-7; no clear D. V was clipped by 3 bases and J by 4 bases, with 16 bases between them. Germline V CDR1 and CDR2: SGHVS, FQNEAQ. This CDR3 region has 15 residues. Here the CDR3 DNA reads TGTGCCAGCAGCTTTACTACGGGTCCACAATACGAGCAGTACTTC. It translates to CASSFTTGPQYEQYF. The complete variable domain, with remaining parts taken from reference TRBV7-8 and TRBJ2-7, reads GAGVSQSPRYKVAKRGQDVALRCDPISGHVSLFWYQQALGQGPEFLTYFQNEAQLDKSGLPSDRFFAERPEGSVSTLKIQRTQQEDSAVYLCASSFTTGPQYEQYFGPGTRLTVT.

V gene TRBV7-2 combines with J gene TRBJ2-5, with TRBD2 identical over 11 bases. The V and J ends lost 5 bases and 5 bases, in that order; junction bases with no gene match: 16. The length of the CDR3 is 18 residues. Looked up from germline, CDR1 is SGHTA and CDR2 is FQGNSA. The CDR3 spells CASSGGGLAGGLGETQYF. The DNA for the CDR3 is TGTGCCAGCAGCGGAGGCGGGCTAGCGGGGGGCCTCGGGGAGACCCAGTACTTC.

The V call is TRBV5-1, the J call TRBJ1-2, with 7 positions matching TRBD1. The CDR3 has 14 amino acids. CDR1 and CDR2 (germline): SGHRS, YFSETQ. Unmatched junction bases numbered 1, after V lost 0 bases and J lost 2 bases. CDR3 region: CASSLEGANYGYTF. The CDR3 bases are TGCGCCAGCAGCTTGGAGGGGGCCAACTATGGCTACACCTTC.

This clone was seen a few times. In nucleotides, the CDR3 is TGTGCCAGCAGCTTGGACGGGACTAACTACGAGCAGTACTTC. This codes for CASSLDGTNYEQYF. V gene TRBV5-4 combines with J gene TRBJ2-7, with 7 bases matching TRBD2. V was clipped by 0 bases and J by 3 bases; unmatched bases: 3. Germline V CDR1 and CDR2: SGHNT, YYREEE (reference sequence). This CDR3 contains 14 residues.

The table lists this clone with a count of one. The chain has TRBV12-3 or TRBV12-4 and TRBJ1-1; D gene ambiguous. V was clipped by 4 bases and J by 5 bases, with 8 bases between them. This CDR3 has 12 residues. For the CDR3, the DNA is TGTGCCAGCAGTTCTTTCGAGACTGAAGCTTTCTTT. Its protein product is CASSSFETEAFF.

This sequence joins TRBV18 and TRBJ1-4; no definite D call. The CDR3 is 16 amino acids. Trimming took off 5 bases at V and 2 bases at J, with 15 bases between the two ends. CDR1 KGHSH and CDR2 LQKENI come from the germline V gene. CDR3: CASSSRDPKTNEKLFF. For the CDR3, the DNA is TGTGCCAGCTCAAGCCGGGATCCAAAGACTAATGAAAAACTGTTTTTT.

This clone has a single count. The V call is TRBV7-2, the J call TRBJ2-7; 8 bases match TRBD2. V lost 1 base, J lost 2 bases, and 7 bases stayed unmatched. CDR1 and CDR2 from the germline V gene are SGHTA and FQGNSA. The CDR3 covers 16 residues. CDR3 DNA sequence: TGTGCCAGCAGCTTAGATATCGGGAGGGCCCCCTACGAGCAGTACTTC. Protein product: CASSLDIGRAPYEQYF. Based on the CDR3 plus reference TRBV7-2 and TRBJ2-7, the full variable domain is GAGVSQSPSNKVTEKGKDVELRCDPISGHTALYWYRQSLGQGLEFLIYFQGNSAPDKSGLPSDRFSAERTGGSVSTLTIQRTQQEDSAVYLCASSLDIGRAPYEQYFGPGTRLTVT.